This T cell receptor (beta chain) stems from a study of shared clonotypes between healthy human individuals. The table came from immunoSEQ multiplex PCR; TCRdb's copy has only in-frame clones and leaves some out. The sample yields approximately 2.5 million clones, approximately 94% seen once. CDR1 SGHAT and CDR2 FQNNGV come from the germline V gene. CDR3 length equals 15 residues. With V trimmed by 3 bases and J by 7 bases, 11 bases remained unmatched. This TCR came from a young man in good health. This rearrangement joins TRBV11-2 to TRBJ2-7; 8 positions agree with TRBD1. Sequencing input: naive CD4+ T cells sorted from blood. This sample's subset: CD45RA+ positively selected. The CDR3 protein is CASSLVRQGAREQYF. The CDR3 nucleotides read TGTGCCAGCAGCTTGGTCCGGCAGGGGGCGCGGGAGCAGTACTTC.